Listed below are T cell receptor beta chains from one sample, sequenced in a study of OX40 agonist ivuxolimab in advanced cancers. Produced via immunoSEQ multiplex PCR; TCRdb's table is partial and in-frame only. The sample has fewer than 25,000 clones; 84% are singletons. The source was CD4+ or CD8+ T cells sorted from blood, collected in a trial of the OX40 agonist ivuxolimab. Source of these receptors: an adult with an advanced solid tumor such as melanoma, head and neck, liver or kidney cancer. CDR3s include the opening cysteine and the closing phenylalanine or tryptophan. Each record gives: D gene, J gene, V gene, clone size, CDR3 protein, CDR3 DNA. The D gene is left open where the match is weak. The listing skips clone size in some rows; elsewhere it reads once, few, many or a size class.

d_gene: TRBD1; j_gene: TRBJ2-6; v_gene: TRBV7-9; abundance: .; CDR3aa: CASSLAGTGVGANVLTF; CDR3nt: TGTGCCAGCAGCTTAGCGGGGACAGGGGTCGGGGCCAACGTCCTGACTTTC
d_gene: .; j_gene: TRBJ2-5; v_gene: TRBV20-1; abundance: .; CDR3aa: CSAALGGQYF; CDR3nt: TGCAGTGCGGCACTAGGGGGCCAGTACTTC
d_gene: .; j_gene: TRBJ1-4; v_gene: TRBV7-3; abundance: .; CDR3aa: CARISCPLDEKLFF; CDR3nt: TGTGCCAGGATCTCCTGCCCCCTTGATGAAAAACTGTTTTTT
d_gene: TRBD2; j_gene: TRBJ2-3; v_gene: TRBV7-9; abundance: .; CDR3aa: CASSLRLAGGLDTQYF; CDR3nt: TGTGCCAGCAGCTTACGTCTGGCGGGGGGGCTCGATACGCAGTATTTT
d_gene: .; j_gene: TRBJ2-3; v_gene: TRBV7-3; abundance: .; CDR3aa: CASSLSFGLGASTDTQYF; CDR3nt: TGTGCCAGCAGCTTAAGTTTTGGTTTAGGGGCAAGCACAGATACGCAGTATTTT
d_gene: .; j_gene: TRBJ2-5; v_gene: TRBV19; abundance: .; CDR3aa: CASSIDYSAETQYF; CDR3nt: TGTGCCAGTAGTATAGATTACTCAGCGGAGACCCAGTACTTC
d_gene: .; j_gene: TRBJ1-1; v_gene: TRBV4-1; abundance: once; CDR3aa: CASSPAVAQTEAFF; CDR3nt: TGCGCCAGCAGCCCTGCGGTAGCTCAAACTGAAGCTTTCTTT
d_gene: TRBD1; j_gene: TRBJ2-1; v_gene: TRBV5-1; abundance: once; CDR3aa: CASSLAGTGAYNEQFF; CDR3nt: TGCGCCAGCAGCTTGGCCGGGACAGGGGCCTACAATGAGCAGTTCTTC
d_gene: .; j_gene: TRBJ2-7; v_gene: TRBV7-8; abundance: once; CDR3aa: CASSLAVSPGGYEQYF; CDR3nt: TGTGCCAGCAGCTTAGCTGTCTCGCCAGGCGGCTACGAGCAGTACTTC
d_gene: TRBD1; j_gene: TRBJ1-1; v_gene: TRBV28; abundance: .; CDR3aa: CASSEIRDSEAFF; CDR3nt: TGTGCCAGCAGCGAGATCCGGGACAGTGAAGCTTTCTTT
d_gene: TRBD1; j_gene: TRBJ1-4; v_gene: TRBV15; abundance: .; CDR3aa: CATSLGQLDRAEKLFF; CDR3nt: TGTGCCACCAGCTTGGGACAACTTGACAGGGCTGAAAAACTGTTTTTT
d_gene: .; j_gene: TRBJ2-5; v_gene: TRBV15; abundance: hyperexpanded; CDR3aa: CATSRFGGETQYF; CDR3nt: TGTGCCACCAGCAGGTTCGGGGGCGAGACCCAGTACTTC
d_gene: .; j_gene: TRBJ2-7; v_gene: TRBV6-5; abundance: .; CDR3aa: CASSSAGAYLSYEQYF; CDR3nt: TGTGCCAGCAGTTCCGCCGGGGCTTATTTATCCTACGAGCAGTACTTC
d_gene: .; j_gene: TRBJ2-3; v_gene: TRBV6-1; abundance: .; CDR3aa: CASSILTGGTDTQYF; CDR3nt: TGTGCCAGCTCCATCCTCACCGGGGGCACAGATACGCAGTATTTT
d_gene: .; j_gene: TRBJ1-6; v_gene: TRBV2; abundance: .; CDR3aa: CASSESQTDNSPLHF; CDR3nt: TGTGCCAGCAGTGAAAGCCAGACAGATAATTCACCCCTCCACTTT
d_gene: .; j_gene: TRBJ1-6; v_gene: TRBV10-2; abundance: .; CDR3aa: CASRVTGARNNSPLHF; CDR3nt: TGCGCCAGCAGGGTTACCGGGGCTCGGAATAATTCACCCCTCCACTTT
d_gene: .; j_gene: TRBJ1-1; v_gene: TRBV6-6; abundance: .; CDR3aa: CASRPDLNTEAFF; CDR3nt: TGTGCCAGCAGGCCCGACTTGAACACTGAAGCTTTCTTT
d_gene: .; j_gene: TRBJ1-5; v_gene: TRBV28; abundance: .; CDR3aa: CASSLLPGNQPQHF; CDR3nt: TGTGCCAGCAGTCTCCTACCAGGCAATCAGCCCCAGCATTTT
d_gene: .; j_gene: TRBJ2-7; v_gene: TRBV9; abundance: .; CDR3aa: CASSVAREPKYEQYF; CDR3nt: TGTGCCAGCAGCGTAGCCAGGGAGCCTAAATACGAGCAGTACTTC
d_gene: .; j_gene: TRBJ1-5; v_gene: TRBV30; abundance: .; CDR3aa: CAWSDSLIGQIHSNQPQHF; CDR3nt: TGTGCCTGGAGTGACTCCTTGATAGGACAGATTCATAGCAATCAGCCCCAGCATTTT
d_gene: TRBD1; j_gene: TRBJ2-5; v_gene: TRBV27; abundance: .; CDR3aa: CASSLSTGPQETQYF; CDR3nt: TGTGCCAGCAGTTTATCGACAGGGCCCCAAGAGACCCAGTACTTC
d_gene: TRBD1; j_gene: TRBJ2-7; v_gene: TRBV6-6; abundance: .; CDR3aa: CASSFGQGLTYEQYF; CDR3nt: TGTGCCAGCAGCTTCGGACAGGGCCTGACTTACGAGCAGTACTTC
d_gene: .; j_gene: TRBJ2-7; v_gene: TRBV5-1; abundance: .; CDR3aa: CASSPGYEQYF; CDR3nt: TGCGCCAGCAGTCCAGGTTACGAGCAGTACTTC
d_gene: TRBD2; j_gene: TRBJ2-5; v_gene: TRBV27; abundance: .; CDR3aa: CASSLIAGGPGETQYF; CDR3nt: TGTGCCAGCAGTTTAATTGCGGGGGGGCCTGGGGAGACCCAGTACTTC
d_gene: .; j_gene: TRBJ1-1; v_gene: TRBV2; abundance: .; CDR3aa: CASSEGQRTEAFF; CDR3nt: TGTGCCAGCAGTGAGGGGCAGAGGACTGAAGCTTTCTTT
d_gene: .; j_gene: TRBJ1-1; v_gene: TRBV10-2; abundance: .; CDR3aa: CASSLGLTEAFF; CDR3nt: TGCGCCAGCAGTTTAGGGCTCACTGAAGCTTTCTTT
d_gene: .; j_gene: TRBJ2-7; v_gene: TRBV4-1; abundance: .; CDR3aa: CASSQNRATYEQYF; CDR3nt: TGCGCCAGCAGCCAAAACCGGGCCACCTACGAGCAGTACTTC
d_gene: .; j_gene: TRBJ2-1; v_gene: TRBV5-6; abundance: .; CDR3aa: CASSLLGGSYNEQFF; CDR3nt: TGTGCCAGCAGCTTGCTCGGCGGCTCCTACAATGAGCAGTTCTTC
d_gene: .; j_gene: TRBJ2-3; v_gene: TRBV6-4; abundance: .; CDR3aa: CASSELGSTDTQYF; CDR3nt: TGTGCCAGCAGTGAATTGGGGAGCACAGATACGCAGTATTTT
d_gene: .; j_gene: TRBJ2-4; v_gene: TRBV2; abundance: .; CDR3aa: CAVQGPNIQYF; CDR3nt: TGTGCCGTACAGGGCCCAAACATTCAGTACTTC
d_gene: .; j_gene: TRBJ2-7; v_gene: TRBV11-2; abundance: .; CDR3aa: CASSTDKHEQYF; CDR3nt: TGTGCCAGCAGTACCGACAAGCACGAGCAGTACTTC
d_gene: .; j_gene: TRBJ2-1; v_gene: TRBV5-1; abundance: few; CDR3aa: CASSLVEEQFF; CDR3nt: TGCGCCAGCAGCTTGGTAGAGGAGCAGTTCTTC
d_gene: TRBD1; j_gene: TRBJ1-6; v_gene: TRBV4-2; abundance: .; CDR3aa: CASSQVTGVMTPLHF; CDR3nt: TGTGCCAGCAGCCAAGTGACAGGGGTTATGACACCCCTCCACTTT
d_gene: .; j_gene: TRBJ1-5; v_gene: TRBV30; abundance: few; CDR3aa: CAWSGRAPHGAQPQHF; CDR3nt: TGTGCCTGGAGTGGCAGGGCACCTCACGGGGCTCAGCCCCAGCATTTT
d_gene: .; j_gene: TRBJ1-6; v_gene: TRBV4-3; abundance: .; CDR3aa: CASSQARVLSSPLHF; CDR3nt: TGCGCCAGCAGCCAAGCCCGGGTGTTAAGCTCACCCCTCCACTTT
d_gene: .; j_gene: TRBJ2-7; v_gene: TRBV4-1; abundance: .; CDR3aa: CASSQTQGRTYEQYF; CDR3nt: TGCGCCAGCAGCCAAACGCAGGGTCGGACCTACGAGCAGTACTTC
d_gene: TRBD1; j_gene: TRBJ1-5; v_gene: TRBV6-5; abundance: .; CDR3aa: CASSSETGGVGPQHF; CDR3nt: TGTGCCAGCAGCTCTGAGACAGGGGGCGTTGGGCCCCAGCATTTT